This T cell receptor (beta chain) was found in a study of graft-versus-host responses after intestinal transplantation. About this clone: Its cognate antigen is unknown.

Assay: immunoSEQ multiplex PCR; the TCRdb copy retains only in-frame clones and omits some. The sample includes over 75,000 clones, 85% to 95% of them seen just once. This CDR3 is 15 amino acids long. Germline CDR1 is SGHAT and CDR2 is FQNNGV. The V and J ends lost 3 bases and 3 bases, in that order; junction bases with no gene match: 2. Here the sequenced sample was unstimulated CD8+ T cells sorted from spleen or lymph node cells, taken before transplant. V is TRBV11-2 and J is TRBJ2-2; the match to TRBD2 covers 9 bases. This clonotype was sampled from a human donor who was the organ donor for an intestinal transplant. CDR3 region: CASSFTSGYTGELFF. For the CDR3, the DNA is TGTGCCAGCAGCTTTACTAGCGGGTACACCGGGGAGCTGTTTTTT.